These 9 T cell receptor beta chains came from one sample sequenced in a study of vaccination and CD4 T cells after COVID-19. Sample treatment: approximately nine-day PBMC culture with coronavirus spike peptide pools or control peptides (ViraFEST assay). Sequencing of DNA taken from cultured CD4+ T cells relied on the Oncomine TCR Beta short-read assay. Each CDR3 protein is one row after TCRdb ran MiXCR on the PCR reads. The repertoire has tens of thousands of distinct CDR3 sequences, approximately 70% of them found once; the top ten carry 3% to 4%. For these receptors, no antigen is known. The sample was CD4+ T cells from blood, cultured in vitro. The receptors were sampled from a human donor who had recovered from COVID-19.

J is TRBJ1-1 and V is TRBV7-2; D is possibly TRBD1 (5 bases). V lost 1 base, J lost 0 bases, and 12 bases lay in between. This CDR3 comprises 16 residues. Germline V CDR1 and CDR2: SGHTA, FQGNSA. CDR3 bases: TGTGCCAGCAGCTTAGGGGGCATATCCCTGAACACTGAAGCTTTCTTT. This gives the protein CASSLGGISLNTEAFF.

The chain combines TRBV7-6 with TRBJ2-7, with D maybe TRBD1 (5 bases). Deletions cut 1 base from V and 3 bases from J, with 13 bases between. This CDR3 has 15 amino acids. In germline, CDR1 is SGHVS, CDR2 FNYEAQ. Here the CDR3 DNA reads TGTGCCAGCAGCTTAGGTTCCGGACAACTCTACGAGCAGTACTTC. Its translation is CASSLGSGQLYEQYF.

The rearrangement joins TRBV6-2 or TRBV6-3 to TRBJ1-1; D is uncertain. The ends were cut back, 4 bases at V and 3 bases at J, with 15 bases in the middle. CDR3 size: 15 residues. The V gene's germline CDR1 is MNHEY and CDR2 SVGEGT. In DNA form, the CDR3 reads TGTGCCAGCAGTTCCCCGGAGAGTGCATACACTGAAGCTTTCTTT. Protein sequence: CASSSPESAYTEAFF.

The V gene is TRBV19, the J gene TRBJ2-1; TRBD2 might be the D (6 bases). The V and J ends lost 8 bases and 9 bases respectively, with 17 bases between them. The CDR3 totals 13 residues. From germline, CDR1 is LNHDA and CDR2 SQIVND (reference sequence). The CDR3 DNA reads TGTGCCAGTTCTGCGGGGAGAGTTGGTGAGCAGTTCTTC. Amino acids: CASSAGRVGEQFF. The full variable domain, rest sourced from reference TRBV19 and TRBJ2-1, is DGGITQSPKYLFRKEGQNVTLSCEQNLNHDAMYWYRQDPGQGLRLIYYSQIVNDFQKGDIAEGYSVSREKKESFPLTVTSAQKNPTAFYLCASSAGRVGEQFFGPGTRLTVL.

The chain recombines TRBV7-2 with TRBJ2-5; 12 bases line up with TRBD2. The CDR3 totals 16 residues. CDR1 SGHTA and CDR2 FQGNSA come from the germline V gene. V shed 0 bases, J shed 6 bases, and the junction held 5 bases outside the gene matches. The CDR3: CASSLASTSGSQTQYF. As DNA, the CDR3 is TGTGCCAGCAGCTTAGCCTCGACTAGCGGGAGCCAGACCCAGTACTTC. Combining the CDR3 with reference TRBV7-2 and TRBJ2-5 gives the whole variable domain GAGVSQSPSNKVTEKGKDVELRCDPISGHTALYWYRQSLGQGLEFLIYFQGNSAPDKSGLPSDRFSAERTGGSVSTLTIQRTQQEDSAVYLCASSLASTSGSQTQYFGPGTRLLVL.

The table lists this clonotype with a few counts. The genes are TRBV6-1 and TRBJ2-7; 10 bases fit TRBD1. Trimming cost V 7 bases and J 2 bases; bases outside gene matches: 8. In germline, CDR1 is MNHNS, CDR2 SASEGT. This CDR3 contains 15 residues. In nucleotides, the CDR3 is TGTGCCAGCATTCCGCGACAGGGGGCTACCTACGAGCAGTACTTC. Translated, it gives CASIPRQGATYEQYF.

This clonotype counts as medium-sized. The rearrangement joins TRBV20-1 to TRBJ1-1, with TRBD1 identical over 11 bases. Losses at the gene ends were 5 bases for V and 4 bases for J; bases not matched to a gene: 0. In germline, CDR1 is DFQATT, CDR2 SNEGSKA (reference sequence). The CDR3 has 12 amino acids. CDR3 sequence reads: CSAGQGATEAFF. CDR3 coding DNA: TGCAGTGCTGGACAGGGGGCCACTGAAGCTTTCTTT.

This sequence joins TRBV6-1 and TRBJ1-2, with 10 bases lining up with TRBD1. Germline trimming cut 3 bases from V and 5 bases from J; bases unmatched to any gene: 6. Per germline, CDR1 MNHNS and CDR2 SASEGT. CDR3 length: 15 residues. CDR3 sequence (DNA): TGTGCCAGCAGTGACCGTAGGACAGGGGGTTATGGCTACACCTTC. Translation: CASSDRRTGGYGYTF.

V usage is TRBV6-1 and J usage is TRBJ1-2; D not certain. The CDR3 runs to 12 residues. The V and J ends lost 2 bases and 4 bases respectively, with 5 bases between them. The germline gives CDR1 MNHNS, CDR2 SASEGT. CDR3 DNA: TGTGCCAGCAGTGAACTTGGCTATGGCTACACCTTC. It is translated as CASSELGYGYTF.